Following are 15 T cell receptor beta chains from one sample sequenced in a study of blood T cell repertoires in COVID-19. The protocol was immunoSEQ multiplex PCR, while the TCRdb copy is restricted to in-frame clones and leaves out a portion. The table has more than 95,000 clones, roughly 80% seen once. The sample was peripheral blood. The origin of the receptors is an older man with acute or convalescent COVID-19.

On this clone itself: The junction and the germline gene differ at one end; a read error may be behind it. The chain is built from TRBV9 and TRBJ2-2, with a weak D call TRBD2 (7 bases). Germline assignment: CDR1 SGDLS and CDR2 YYNGEE. The CDR3 has 14 amino acids. The CDR3 DNA reads TGTGCCCGCAGCGTAGAGGGGGGGACCGGGGAGCTGTTTTTT. Translated, it gives CARSVEGGTGELFF.

This chain joins TRBV11-3 and TRBJ2-2, with D maybe TRBD2 (5 bases). Germline V CDR1 and CDR2: SGHNT, YENEEA. Trimming shortened V by 5 bases and J by 1 base, and 11 bases separated the two germline ends. CDR3 length equals 15 residues. CDR3 nucleotides: TGTGCCAGCAGCCTAAGCGGATTGAACACCGGGGAGCTGTTTTTT. Its translation: CASSLSGLNTGELFF.

The chain recombines TRBV7-2 with TRBJ2-5; 9 nucleotides align to TRBD2. The CDR3 has 15 amino acids. CDR1 is SGHTA and CDR2 is FQGNSA in the germline V gene. After removal of 5 bases from V and 4 bases from J, the junction contained 8 bases not matched to a gene. The DNA for the CDR3 is TGTGCCAGCAGCCCGACGGCGGGAGGGGGAGAGACCCAGTACTTC. It codes for CASSPTAGGGETQYF.

This clone showed up just a few times. This sequence joins TRBV6-5 and TRBJ1-6; D unresolved. The CDR3 consists of 12 residues. The germline V gene encodes CDR1 MNHEY and CDR2 SVGAGI. The CDR3 coding sequence is TGTGCAGCGACGGACTTGAGGTCACCCCTCCACTTT. Translating it yields CAATDLRSPLHF.

The J gene is TRBJ1-1, the V gene TRBV27; possible D gene TRBD1, 5 bases. Germline CDR1 is MNHEY and CDR2 is SMNVEV (reference sequence). Trimming took 3 bases from V and 4 from J, leaving 12 bases between them. CDR3 length: 14 residues. The CDR3 nucleotides read TGTGCCAGCAGTTTCACAGGAGGGGCCACTGAAGCTTTCTTT. This codes for CASSFTGGATEAFF.

The gene calls are TRBV5-5 and TRBJ2-3; D is possibly TRBD1 (6 bases). Germline V gene sequence: CDR1 SGHKS, CDR2 YYEKEE (reference sequence). The CDR3 is 17 residues long. V dropped 0 bases and J dropped 0 bases, with 14 bases sitting between them. The CDR3 DNA follows: TGTGCCAGCAGCTTGGTTCAGGGGTCCCTTAGCACAGATACGCAGTATTTT. As protein: CASSLVQGSLSTDTQYF.

The rearrangement links TRBV18 to TRBJ1-6; 9 nucleotides match TRBD1. This CDR3 is 15 amino acids long. J was trimmed by 10 bases and V by 2 bases; bases with no gene match: 6. Germline V gene sequence: CDR1 KGHSH, CDR2 LQKENI. The CDR3 bases are TGTGCCAGCTCACCATCGGGACAGGGATACTCACCCCTCCACTTT. This sequence encodes CASSPSGQGYSPLHF.

The V call is TRBV7-9, the J call TRBJ1-5, with 8 positions matching TRBD1. CDR1 is SEHNR and CDR2 is FQNEAQ in the germline V gene (reference sequence). The CDR3 loop spans 16 amino acids. V was pared by 5 bases and J by 6 bases, with 12 bases of the junction left unmatched. The CDR3 is CASSPSTGARGQPQHF. As DNA, the CDR3 is TGTGCCAGCAGCCCATCGACAGGGGCTAGGGGTCAGCCCCAGCATTTT.

The J gene is TRBJ1-2, the V gene TRBV4-1; 8 positions agree with TRBD1. V gave up 1 base and J gave up 11 bases; unmatched junction bases: 15. Germline CDR1 and CDR2: MGHRA and YSYEKL. This CDR3 contains 16 residues. CDR3 protein: CASSQAHRGDIVRYTF. The CDR3 DNA is TGCGCCAGCAGCCAAGCCCACAGGGGGGACATCGTAAGGTACACCTTC.

This clone was observed once. This chain uses TRBV18 with TRBJ2-7; 8 positions agree with TRBD1. After removal of 3 bases from V and 5 bases from J, the junction contained 9 bases not matched to a gene. CDR1 KGHSH and CDR2 LQKENI come from the germline V gene. This CDR3 comprises 15 residues. In nucleotides, the CDR3 is TGTGCCAGCTCACCCGACAGGGGAAATGGCGACGAGCAGTACTTC. Amino acids: CASSPDRGNGDEQYF. Supplemented by reference TRBV18 and TRBJ2-7, the full variable domain reads NAGVMQNPRHLVRRRGQEARLRCSPMKGHSHVYWYRQLPEEGLKFMVYLQKENIIDESGMPKERFSAEFPKEGPSILRIQQVVRGDSAAYFCASSPDRGNGDEQYFGPGTRLTVT.

This chain joins TRBV5-1 and TRBJ2-7, with D perhaps matching TRBD2 (6 bases). Between the trimmed V and J ends, which lost 0 bases and 4 bases, there was a span of 11 bases. Per the germline V gene, CDR1 is SGHRS and CDR2 is YFSETQ. The CDR3 covers 14 residues. The CDR3: CASSLGGREYEQYF. For the CDR3, the DNA is TGCGCCAGCAGCTTGGGGGGACGGGAGTACGAGCAGTACTTC.

This chain uses TRBV7-9 with TRBJ1-5, with D unresolved. CDR3 length: 14 residues. Germline V gene sequence: CDR1 SEHNR, CDR2 FQNEAQ (reference sequence). V lost 5 bases and J lost 4, with 12 bases in between. CDR3 protein: CASSPRGENQPQHF. CDR3 sequence (DNA): TGTGCCAGCAGCCCCAGAGGAGAGAATCAGCCCCAGCATTTT.

This sequence joins TRBV10-1 and TRBJ2-3; D not certain. Germline CDR1 reads WNHNN; CDR2 reads SYGVQD (reference sequence). The CDR3 sequence is 16 residues long. The V and J ends lost 7 bases and 1 base respectively, with 18 bases between them. This CDR3 is CASTPSSCVGTDTQYF. The CDR3, as DNA: TGCGCCAGCACCCCCTCGTCGTGTGTTGGCACAGATACGCAGTATTTT.

CDR3: CASSLQENTGELFF. CDR3 nucleotide sequence: TGTGCCAGCTCATTGCAGGAGAACACCGGGGAGCTGTTTTTT. This chain uses TRBV18 with TRBJ2-2; unclear D gene. The V end lost 5 bases, the J end lost 1 base, and 8 bases lay between the germline ends. CDR3 length equals 14 residues. Germline lookup yields CDR1 KGHSH and CDR2 LQKENI.

The CDR3 loop is CASSYTIPHARNTIYF. CDR3 DNA: TGTGCCAGCAGCTATACAATTCCCCACGCACGAAACACCATATATTTT. This sequence joins TRBV3-1 (or the pseudogene TRBV3-2) and TRBJ1-3; D ambiguous. CDR1 LGHDT and CDR2 YNNKEL come from the germline V gene (reference sequence). The CDR3 runs 16 residues. V was clipped by 5 bases and J by 5 bases, with 19 bases between them.